This TCR beta chain originates from a study of long-term antiretroviral therapy in people with HIV. Whole-study results and caveats: After ART, diversity increased yet remained lower than transplant donor controls. The blood, collected between about 2003 and 2018, was possibly taken under older ART regimens.

V was cut by 0 bases and J by 7 bases, with 4 bases left in between. Germline V gene sequence: CDR1 SGDLS, CDR2 YYNGEE. The CDR3 is made up of 12 amino acids. A remark on this clone: The antigen remains unidentified.

They ran version v3.0 of the immunoSEQ assay at survey level. Each sample had sequencing targeting about 40,000-50,000 T-cell genomes. Here immunoSEQ multiplex PCR was the method, and the copy in TCRdb shows in-frame clones only, minus some. Seen here are approximately 31,000 clones, nearly 90% observed once, and the top ten hold around 13%. V usage is TRBV9 and J usage is TRBJ2-2; no clear D. This receptor was obtained from a man aged 18 to 30 with HIV. The material sequenced was unsorted PBMCs, taken 1.1 years after starting antiretroviral therapy. In DNA, the CDR3 is TGTGCCAGCAGCGTAGGTGGCGGGGAGCTGTTTTTT. This sequence encodes CASSVGGGELFF.